One T cell receptor (beta chain) is described in this entry. This clone came up a few times. Its specific antigen is unknown. Base quality data are lacking; no much larger clone is found one base away. This entry comes from a study of beta chain features in type 1 diabetes (dated by TCRdb to the late 2010s). About the investigation overall: No differences in mean age, gender distribution, total cell number or subset yield were found between patients and healthy donors. In the study, recently diagnosed type 1 diabetes patients and matched healthy donors were compared on the TCRB repertoires of their sorted circulating CD4+ T cell subsets. A total of some 100,000,000 sorted cells were examined across all samples, and a strong correlation was observed between cell number per subset and RNA yield. Regulatory and stem cell-like memory subsets were isolated from only 8 patients and roughly eight healthy donors, whereas naive and central memory subsets came from all 30 or so donors. The study at large found these results: Fewer insertions and more nucleotide deletions at VDJ recombination sites were observed in patients with type 1 diabetes, implying thymic rearrangement abnormalities. HLA sub-analyses involved small numbers of individuals, so any influence of HLA type on TCRB rearrangement remained unresolved. Naive, central memory and regulatory TCRB repertoires appeared more similar among patients than among healthy donors. A moderate but significant shortening of TCRB CDR3 length was observed in type 1 diabetes patients in all four CD4+ subsets. Sequencing cDNA rather than genomic DNA could over-represent highly expressing activated cells, although activation and CD3 levels did not differ between groups. Shorter templates might be favored by PCR, yet because patient and control samples were amplified and corrected together, any such skew would affect both groups equally.

The entire amount of isolated RNA was reverse transcribed using the High Capacity cDNA Reverse Transcription Kit, so the sequenced TCRB transcripts were expressed ones. Deep immunoSEQ sequencing was performed on naive, central memory and regulatory T cell samples, with an average of roughly 3.3 million total reads per sample. Sorted cells were lysed in RLT buffer, and RNA was extracted using DNase-treated RNeasy Micro or Mini kits according to cell number. To prevent cross-contamination, every cell subset was processed on its own, while patient and healthy donor samples were processed together. The immunoSEQ multiplex PCR was used to amplify TCRB sequences from cDNA, yielding 87-bp fragments that span the CDR3 region. Sequencing of the amplicons was performed on the Illumina HiSeq platform. Turning to the authors' computational methods: Synthetic template baselines were used to correct PCR bias computationally, reads within Hamming distance 2 were collapsed together, and singletons that could not be merged were discarded. Reads were aligned to IMGT to assign V, D and J genes, CDR3 length, and insertions or deletions at six rearrangement sites. Within each subset, clonotype counts were normalized to sorted cell number, after which true diversity and Gini coefficients were computed with the tcR R package. Repertoire sharing was quantified using the overlap coefficient calculated on TCRB nucleotide sequences. Out-of-frame TCRB sequences from naive cells were analyzed as a proxy for the pre-selection repertoire. The clones in this table, taken by TCRdb from immuneACCESS, are in-frame only. Not every clone is retained; where verified, under half of the shortfall comes from an unresolved V gene, and the cause of the rest is unknown. That table is the source of V, J and clone size, and D and trimming were worked out from the DNA. The table for this sample lists more than 300,000 clones; about 12% of them were counted only once. About 0.01% of the sample lies in the top ten.

Each donor gave one peripheral blood draw, averaging roughly 0.11 L, which was collected into heparinised tubes. Naive, central memory, regulatory and stem cell-like memory CD4+ T cells were sorted on a BD FACSAria II using a panel including CD45RO, CCR7, CD25, CD127, CD95 and CD27. All sorted populations exceeded 95% purity. Right away, PBMCs were isolated by Lymphoprep density gradient centrifugation and were stained directly, with no culture step. So that batch effects would be minimized, each experiment stained and sorted samples in pairs, pairing one healthy donor with one patient. The CDR1 and CDR2 encoded by the germline V gene are SGHTA and FQGTGA. The CDR3 sequence holds 16 residues, the cysteine and phenylalanine included. Just the 48-base CDR3 DNA is kept, in frame starting at base 1. Clipping removes 5 bases from V and 6 bases from J, with 13 as the unmatched junction base count.

The specimen was naive CD4+ T cells from blood. According to the study, the label for this sample's cell subset or site signals: true naive CD4+ T cells. The V and J segments used are TRBV7-3 and TRBJ2-1, and 7 junction bases match TRBD2. The origin of this receptor is a woman between 18 and 29 years old with type 1 diabetes. The DNA reads as follows: TGTGCCAGCAGCCCCCACCCCGGGACTACCGGCAATGAGCAGTTCTTC. Translated, it gives CASSPHPGTTGNEQFF.